The 30 T cell receptor beta chains reported below all come from one sample, sequenced in a study of OX40 agonist ivuxolimab in advanced cancers. Some clones are missing from TCRdb's copy, which holds only in-frame ones; the method was immunoSEQ multiplex PCR. The sample holds some 130,000 clones, 80% to 90% seen once. Sequences were derived from CD4+ or CD8+ T cells sorted from blood, sampled in a trial of the OX40 agonist ivuxolimab. The receptors derive from an adult with an advanced solid tumor such as melanoma, head and neck, liver or kidney cancer.

The chain carries TRBV2 and TRBJ1-1; a possible D gene is TRBD1 (6 bases). CDR3 length: 13 amino acids. Germline V gives CDR1 SNHLY, CDR2 FYNNEI. Trimming took 5 bases from V and 6 from J, leaving 13 bases between them. The CDR3 DNA sequence: TGTGCCAGCAGTTCACAGGGTGGCCCTGAAGCTTTCTTT. It is translated as CASSSQGGPEAFF.

The chain has TRBV9 and TRBJ2-7, with 10 bases identical to TRBD1. This CDR3 region has 15 residues. The V and J ends lost 4 bases and 3 bases, in that order; junction bases with no gene match: 7. Germline-derived CDR1 and CDR2 are SGDLS and YYNGEE. The CDR3 loop is CASSLAGTGVYEQYF. CDR3 coding DNA: TGTGCCAGCAGCCTCGCCGGGACAGGGGTCTACGAGCAGTACTTC. Complete variable domain (other parts from reference TRBV9 and TRBJ2-7): DSGVTQTPKHLITATGQRVTLRCSPRSGDLSVYWYQQSLDQGLQFLIQYYNGEERAKGNILERFSAQQFPDLHSELNLSSLELGDSALYFCASSLAGTGVYEQYFGPGTRLTVT.

The chain uses TRBV6-5 and TRBJ1-1, with 8 bases aligning to TRBD1. Looked up from germline, CDR1 is MNHEY and CDR2 is SVGAGI. After removal of 1 base from V and 3 bases from J, the junction contained 4 bases not matched to a gene. This CDR3 comprises 15 residues. This chain's CDR3 is CASSYWQGADTEAFF. The CDR3, as DNA: TGTGCCAGCAGTTACTGGCAGGGGGCAGACACTGAAGCTTTCTTT.

This chain uses TRBV2 with TRBJ1-5; TRBD1 aligns across 8 bases. The germline CDR1 and CDR2 sequences are SNHLY and FYNNEI. V shed 7 bases and J 2 bases; nucleotides not matched to a gene: 1. This CDR3 region has 13 residues. The CDR3 nucleotides are TGTGCCAGCACAGGGGGCGGCAATCAGCCCCAGCATTTT. It specifies CASTGGGNQPQHF.

The chain employs TRBV29-1 and TRBJ2-2; D is perhaps TRBD1 (5 bases). V shed 6 bases and J shed 3 bases, with 11 bases lying between them. This CDR3 has 13 residues. Looked up from germline, CDR1 is SQVTM and CDR2 is ANQGSEA. The CDR3 sequence is CSVDQGYTGELFF. Written as DNA, the CDR3 is TGCAGCGTAGATCAGGGTTACACCGGGGAGCTGTTTTTT.

This chain links TRBV19 with TRBJ1-1; TRBD1 matches 8 bases. The germline CDR1 and CDR2 sequences are LNHDA and SQIVND (reference sequence). V dropped 6 bases and J dropped 4; count of bases not matched to a gene: 7. This CDR3 has 14 residues. The CDR3 DNA is TGTGCCAGTAGCCACCAGGGGGCTAGCACTGAAGCTTTCTTT. It codes for CASSHQGASTEAFF.

The CDR3 is CASSQPGAYEQYF. DNA of the CDR3: TGCGCCAGCAGTCAACCGGGAGCCTACGAGCAGTACTTC. This chain uses TRBV23-1 with TRBJ2-7; possible D gene TRBD2, 6 bases. TRBV23-1 is given ORF status, its function remaining uncertain. The V and J ends lost 2 bases and 2 bases respectively, with 7 bases between them. This CDR3 is 13 amino acids long.

The rearrangement uses TRBV28 and TRBJ2-7, with 12 bases lining up with TRBD1. The CDR3 consists of 17 residues. Looked up from germline, CDR1 is MDHEN and CDR2 is SYDVKM. The V gene end was trimmed by 7 bases and the J gene end by 0 bases; junction bases not matched to a gene: 10. As DNA, the CDR3 is TGTGCCAGCATCTTAGGGGGACAGGGGGCCCGCTCCTACGAGCAGTACTTC. This gives the protein CASILGGQGARSYEQYF.

V gene TRBV30 combines with J gene TRBJ1-1; 7 bases are shared with TRBD1. The trim removed 5 bases at V and 1 base at J, leaving 1 base unmatched. Germline-derived CDR1 and CDR2 are GTSNPN and SVGIG (reference sequence). The CDR3 has 12 amino acids. In nucleotides, the CDR3 is TGTGCCTGGGACAGGGCGAACACTGAAGCTTTCTTT. Protein sequence: CAWDRANTEAFF.

The chain employs TRBV9 and TRBJ2-1, with D tentatively TRBD2 (5 bases). Per the germline V gene, CDR1 is SGDLS and CDR2 is YYNGEE. The CDR3 length is 14 residues. Trimming took off 4 bases at V and 8 bases at J, with 16 bases between the two ends. The CDR3 sequence is CASSPWAGVDEQFF. The CDR3 bases are TGTGCCAGCAGCCCTTGGGCCGGGGTGGATGAGCAGTTCTTC.

This clone showed up just a few times. This chain joins TRBV5-5 and TRBJ1-6; 9 bases are a match to TRBD1. The germline V gene has CDR1 SGHKS and CDR2 YYEKEE (reference sequence). The CDR3 loop spans 15 amino acids. V dropped 4 bases and J dropped 7; count of bases not matched to a gene: 6. CDR3 nucleotide sequence: TGTGCCAGCAGCGCCGGGACAGGGTGGAATTCACCCCTCCACTTT. This sequence encodes CASSAGTGWNSPLHF.

V is TRBV9 and J is TRBJ2-1, with TRBD2 matching over 9 bases. The CDR3 length is 15 residues. Trimming at V came to 6 bases and at J to 0 bases, leaving 4 bases not matched to a gene. The germline V gene encodes CDR1 SGDLS and CDR2 YYNGEE. The CDR3 here is CASTRTSVSYNEQFF. As DNA, the CDR3 is TGTGCCAGCACCAGGACTAGCGTCTCCTACAATGAGCAGTTCTTC.

V and J are TRBV5-4 and TRBJ2-7; D call uncertain. Germline-derived CDR1 and CDR2 are SGHNT and YYREEE (reference sequence). Trimming stripped 0 bases from V and 2 bases from J, with 3 bases between. The CDR3 sequence is 12 residues long. Written as DNA, the CDR3 is TGTGCCAGCAGCTTGGGGACCTACGAGCAGTACTTC. It translates to CASSLGTYEQYF.

This clone was seen a few times. J is TRBJ2-3 and V is TRBV19; D not resolved. CDR3 length equals 15 residues. V shed 5 bases and J shed 1 base, with 13 bases lying between them. Germline V gene lookup returns CDR1 LNHDA and CDR2 SQIVND (reference sequence). The CDR3 DNA sequence: TGTGCCAGTAGTCCGGCAAATTGGGGCACAGATACGCAGTATTTT. Amino acid sequence: CASSPANWGTDTQYF.

This sequence joins TRBV2 and TRBJ1-2; D unclear. Per the germline V gene, CDR1 is SNHLY and CDR2 is FYNNEI. There are 13 residues in the CDR3. Trimming stripped 3 bases from V and 8 bases from J, with 13 bases between. The CDR3 here is CASSENRRMGYTF. The CDR3 DNA is TGTGCCAGCAGTGAGAACAGAAGAATGGGCTACACCTTC.

Comment on this clone: At one of its ends the junction is not consistent with the germline gene, which may arise from a read error. This rearrangement joins TRBV11-2 to TRBJ1-3; D gene unclear. The CDR3 is made up of 12 amino acids. Germline V gene sequence: CDR1 SGHAT, CDR2 FQNNGV. CDR3 region: CASSFSRNTIYF. The CDR3 DNA follows: TGTGCCAGCAGCTTCTCTCGAAACACCATATATTTT.

The chain joins TRBV18 to TRBJ2-3; 8 nucleotides agree with TRBD2. CDR1 and CDR2 from the germline V gene are KGHSH and LQKENI. The CDR3 has 15 amino acids. V shed 0 bases, J shed 6 bases, and the junction held 5 bases outside the gene matches. The DNA for the CDR3 is TGTGCCAGCTCACCACCATCAGCGGGGGATGATACGCAGTATTTT. Amino acid sequence: CASSPPSAGDDTQYF.

V usage is TRBV9 and J usage is TRBJ1-2; D remains ambiguous. Trimming removed 4 bases from V and 6 bases from J, with 10 bases in between. The germline V gene encodes CDR1 SGDLS and CDR2 YYNGEE. This CDR3 region has 12 residues. CDR3 in amino acids: CASSSPRDGYTF. CDR3 bases: TGTGCCAGCAGCTCCCCGAGGGATGGCTACACCTTC.

This sequence joins TRBV7-3 and TRBJ2-3; D may correspond to TRBD1 or TRBD2 (5 bases each). The CDR3 extends over 14 amino acids. V gave up 5 bases and J gave up 0 bases, with 9 bases separating them. Germline V lookup: CDR1 SGHTA, CDR2 FQGTGA. The CDR3 sequence: CASSPGRSTDTQYF. The CDR3 DNA sequence: TGTGCCAGCAGCCCGGGACGGAGCACAGATACGCAGTATTTT.

The chain joins TRBV5-4 to TRBJ2-1; TRBD2 matches at 11 bases. The germline V gene has CDR1 SGHNT and CDR2 YYREEE (reference sequence). This CDR3 spans 16 amino acids. V lost 3 bases, J lost 3 bases, and 5 bases stayed unmatched. CDR3 amino acids: CASSSTSGDLYNEQFF. The CDR3 coding sequence is TGTGCCAGCAGCTCGACTAGCGGGGACCTCTACAATGAGCAGTTCTTC.

V and J are TRBV10-1 and TRBJ2-3; maybe TRBD2 (6 bases). Between the trimmed V and J ends, which lost 0 bases and 3 bases, there was a span of 7 bases. The CDR3 is 14 residues long. Per the germline V gene, CDR1 is WNHNN and CDR2 is SYGVQD (reference sequence). The chain's CDR3 is CASSESGRTDTQYF. As DNA, the CDR3 is TGCGCCAGCAGTGAGTCGGGGAGGACAGATACGCAGTATTTT.

This clone appeared a single time. The V and J genes are TRBV4-2 and TRBJ1-2, with D maybe TRBD1 (5 bases). This CDR3 spans 16 amino acids. The germline CDR1 and CDR2 sequences are LGHNA and YNFKEQ. Trimming cost V 1 base and J 2 bases, with 14 bases left between them. The CDR3: CASSQGGTPANYGYTF. CDR3 sequence (DNA): TGTGCCAGCAGCCAAGGTGGGACCCCGGCCAACTATGGCTACACCTTC.

A note on this clone: At one of its ends the junction is not consistent with the germline gene, which may arise from a read error. This chain links TRBV7-3 with TRBJ2-7, with D tentatively TRBD2 (6 bases). Germline V gene sequence: CDR1 SGHTA, CDR2 FQGTGA. This CDR3 spans 14 amino acids. CDR3 DNA sequence: TGTGCCAGCAGCTTCGGGACTGGTCCCTATGAGCAGTACTTC. Translating it yields CASSFGTGPYEQYF.

The chain carries TRBV14 and TRBJ2-2; 7 bases agree with TRBD1. From germline, CDR1 is SGHDN and CDR2 FVKESK. Trimming at V came to 4 bases and at J to 6 bases, leaving 11 bases not matched to a gene. The CDR3 has 16 residues. CDR3: CASSPRQGFIAGELFF. For the CDR3, the DNA is TGTGCCAGCAGCCCCCGACAGGGCTTTATCGCCGGGGAGCTGTTTTTT.

The chain couples TRBV18 to TRBJ1-1; D unclear. V lost 3 bases to trimming and J lost 11 bases, with 16 bases between them. Germline V gene data show CDR1 as KGHSH and CDR2 as LQKENI. The CDR3 runs to 13 residues. CDR3 amino acids: CASSPDVLIGAFF. CDR3 bases: TGTGCCAGCTCACCCGATGTCCTAATCGGGGCTTTCTTT.

The chain joins TRBV6-1 to TRBJ1-4, with a tentative D call TRBD1 (6 bases). The CDR3 has 13 residues. Per germline, CDR1 MNHNS and CDR2 SASEGT. The V end was cut by 11 bases, the J end by 7 bases, with 17 bases between. The CDR3 sequence: CAGSTGISEKLFF. The CDR3, as DNA: TGTGCCGGGTCTACAGGGATTAGTGAAAAACTGTTTTTT.

The V call is TRBV7-2, the J call TRBJ2-1; unclear D gene. CDR3 length: 11 residues. The germline CDR1 and CDR2 sequences are SGHTA and FQGNSA. V lost 1 base and J lost 7, with 2 bases in between. The CDR3 DNA reads as TGTGCCAGCAGCTTAGTTAATGAGCAGTTCTTC. It codes for CASSLVNEQFF.

The genes are TRBV11-2 and TRBJ2-7, with D possibly TRBD1 on 6 matching bases. This CDR3 comprises 13 residues. The germline V and J ends were trimmed by 2 bases and 7 bases, with 12 bases remaining between them. Germline V gives CDR1 SGHAT, CDR2 FQNNGV. The DNA for the CDR3 is TGTGCCAGCAGCTTATCAGGGGCTAAAGAGCAGTACTTC. This encodes CASSLSGAKEQYF.

This chain uses TRBV7-6 with TRBJ1-2; 7 positions agree with TRBD1. Looked up from germline, CDR1 is SGHVS and CDR2 is FNYEAQ. J was trimmed by 2 bases and V by 5 bases; bases with no gene match: 11. This CDR3 has 16 amino acids. CDR3 sequence: CASSPNPGQPNYGYTF. The CDR3 nucleotides read TGTGCCAGCAGCCCCAATCCGGGACAGCCCAACTATGGCTACACCTTC.

This chain links TRBV19 with TRBJ2-1, with D uncertain. This CDR3 has 15 residues. The V gene's germline CDR1 is LNHDA and CDR2 SQIVND (reference sequence). Trimming left V 7 bases short and J 8 bases short, with 21 bases between. The chain's CDR3 is CASTDQSLSGDEQFF. CDR3 in DNA: TGTGCCAGTACCGATCAGAGCTTATCGGGTGATGAGCAGTTCTTC.